The clone carrying this T cell receptor (beta chain) was recorded at least ten times. Antigen unknown. A junction end diverges from the germline sequence, so it may reflect a read error. This record comes from a study of regulatory T cells in long-lasting Graves disease. Study-wide findings and caveats: Repertoires from persistent disease leaned toward TRBV28, TRBJ1-2 and TRBJ2-5. Persistent Graves' patients showed less TCR diversity than newly diagnosed ones.

The time point here: newly diagnosed GD, antithyroid drugs for less than 3 months. RNA extracted from PBMCs served as the sequencing template. The CDR3 has 15 amino acids. Germline CDR1 reads SGHTA; CDR2 reads FQGNSA. Researchers made TCR beta libraries by using iRepertoire HTBI primers and running Arm-PCR on CDR3 regions. In the original processing: The identification of 60 or so TRBV and 14 TRBJ segments was made across samples. MiXCR, run by TCRdb on the multiplex PCR reads, gives a single entry per CDR3 protein. The V and J calls here are based on TCRdb, not the publication. Of about 240,000 distinct CDR3 sequences listed, around 20% are singletons.

The rearrangement joins TRBV7-2 to TRBJ2-3, with 11 bases matching TRBD2. Sequencing was performed on peripheral blood mononuclear cells (PBMCs), taken at new diagnosis, from a patient treated with antithyroid drugs. This TCR was sampled from a female donor with Graves disease. CDR3 sequence: CAGRLLAGVADTQYF. CDR3 bases: TGTGCCGGCAGACTACTAGCGGGAGTCGCAGATACGCAGTATTTT.